This is a list of T cell receptor beta chains from one sample in a study of CD8 T cells in ankylosing spondylitis. TCRdb passed the 5' RACE reads through MiXCR, listing each CDR3 protein once. The sample comprises roughly 470,000 distinct CDR3 sequences, 25% to 30% of which are singletons, and 0.89% rests with the top ten. The source material was blood, either unsorted or a sorted T cell fraction (not recorded which). The receptors were gathered from a male donor with ankylosing spondylitis. Both conserved end residues are part of each CDR3.

CASSRTGTGYGTGELFF,TRBV3-1,TRBJ2-2
CASSPGRETTGELFF,TRBV7-2,TRBJ2-2
CASSPRGNTEAFF,TRBV5-1,TRBJ1-1
CATSDPTPDSQKTDTQYF,TRBV24-1,TRBJ2-3
CASSYNRAEQFF,TRBV6-6,TRBJ2-1
CSALRGNEQFF,TRBV20-1,TRBJ2-1
CASSLGTSAGTDTQYF,TRBV11-2,TRBJ2-3
CASSAERGDTIYF,TRBV5-1,TRBJ1-3
CASSLAGGAPYEQYF,TRBV12-3/TRBV12-4,TRBJ2-7
CSVERGNEQFF,TRBV29-1,TRBJ2-1
CSARERGMERYEQFF,TRBV20-1,TRBJ2-1
CASSLWGPGEAFF,TRBV12-3/TRBV12-4,TRBJ1-1
CAWSLGGYNEQFF,TRBV30,TRBJ2-1
CASSPAMSSYNEQFF,TRBV7-7,TRBJ2-1
CASSPPAGHIITDTQYF,TRBV7-9,TRBJ2-3
CASSLRPLRRAGYTF,TRBV12-3/TRBV12-4,TRBJ1-2
CASSLDSRGGETQYF,TRBV7-8,TRBJ2-5
CASSFSRGLAKNIQYF,TRBV5-1,TRBJ2-4
CASSPRQANGYTF,TRBV5-1,TRBJ1-2
CATSRDLGSGRNEQFF,TRBV15,TRBJ2-1
CASSASSGYYGYTF,TRBV7-2,TRBJ1-2
CAIGRGTGLRGYTF,TRBV10-3,TRBJ1-2
CASSQDLGGRALPSSYNEQFF,TRBV4-2,TRBJ2-1
CSARQGYNSPLHF,TRBV20-1,TRBJ1-6
CASTSLAGHYEQYF,TRBV12-3/TRBV12-4,TRBJ2-7
CASQVQGAVTEAFF,TRBV19,TRBJ1-1
CATSRGGVGLAVEGETQYF,TRBV15,TRBJ2-5
CASTRRGGYGYTF,TRBV7-2,TRBJ1-2
CASSLVWGPHTPYEQYF,TRBV7-9,TRBJ2-7
CRVTGTGLQETQYF,TRBV20-1,TRBJ2-5
CASSSRFGQGAEEQYF,TRBV27,TRBJ2-7
CASRASTQSYETQYF,TRBV12-3/TRBV12-4,TRBJ2-5
CATSDLRTDHSGANVLTF,TRBV24-1,TRBJ2-6
CAIPRPYEQYF,TRBV7-7,TRBJ2-7
CASSLRQGARGYTF,TRBV3-1,TRBJ1-2
CSAGGGLYGYTF,TRBV20-1,TRBJ1-2
CASSDPTSGSLDTQYF,TRBV5-1,TRBJ2-3
CASSSRTLSTDTQYF,TRBV11-1,TRBJ2-3
CATSDSWWGLEETQYF,TRBV24-1,TRBJ2-5
CASSTTGANSPLHF,TRBV7-9,TRBJ1-6
CASSLSWGTRGAFF,TRBV5-1,TRBJ1-1
CASSSDPAGTGELFF,TRBV5-1,TRBJ2-2
CASSFWGREFNYGYTF,TRBV12-3/TRBV12-4,TRBJ1-2
CASRSTPGANTEAFF,TRBV12-3/TRBV12-4,TRBJ1-1
CASIKGSSRDTQYF,TRBV2,TRBJ2-3